The entry below gives a single T cell receptor (beta chain) sequence along with its context. Its antigen is as yet unknown. The junction departs from the called germline gene at one end, perhaps through a read error. This CDR3 is built from 17 residues. Germline values: CDR1 SGHVS, CDR2 FNYEAQ. Full-length variable regions came from constant-region reverse primers plus semi-nested Nested Universal Primer A PCR. TCRdb itself ran the 5' RACE reads through MiXCR, one entry per CDR3 protein. The sample contains about 50,000 distinct CDR3 sequences, about 15% of which appear only once. Naive CD4+ T cells were purified with Tregs depleted by CD25. Findings of the study overall: Tumor Treg TCRs overlapped most with tumor naive CD4+ cells.

The sequence came from a female donor with breast cancer. Sequencing used naive CD4+ T cells sorted from blood. Described subset: naive CD4+ T cells, CD4+CD45RA+CD25-. The V gene is TRBV7-6, the J gene TRBJ2-1, with TRBD2 matching 7 bases. Written as DNA, the CDR3 is TGTGCCCGCAGCCCTTATGTAACTAGCGCCTCCTACAATGAGCAGTTCTTC. Protein sequence: CARSPYVTSASYNEQFF. Filled out from reference TRBV7-6 and TRBJ2-1, the complete variable domain reads GAGVSQSPRYKVTKRGQDVALRCDPISGHVSLYWYRQALGQGPEFLTYFNYEAQQDKSGLPNDRFSAERPEGSISTLTIQRTEQRDSAMYRCARSPYVTSASYNEQFFGPGTRLTVL.